One T cell receptor beta chain is described in this entry. Trimming stripped 2 bases from V and 2 bases from J, with 9 bases between. The CDR3 spans 14 residues. Germline V gene lookup returns CDR1 SGHTA and CDR2 FQGNSA. Authors' methods: Amplification of reference gene primers provided the estimated nucleated cell counts. TCRdb's copy holds only in-frame clones and misses some; the assay was immunoSEQ multiplex PCR. The DNA gave D and trimming, while V, J and clone size come from that table. The table shows 110,000 to 150,000 clones, with around 83% occurring only once. The entry originates in a study of blood T cell repertoires in COVID-19. Study summary: Acute and convalescent COVID-19 samples came from the United States, Italy and Spain. From T cells, B-cell-depleted T cells, or PBMCs came the material, which was cDNA or gDNA.

The rearrangement joins TRBV7-2 to TRBJ2-5, with D tentatively TRBD1 (5 bases). The receptor was isolated from a human donor in a cohort sampled during active COVID-19. Sequenced material: peripheral blood. This CDR3 reads CASSLQTAQETQYF. The CDR3 DNA reads as TGTGCCAGCAGCTTACAGACAGCTCAAGAGACCCAGTACTTC.